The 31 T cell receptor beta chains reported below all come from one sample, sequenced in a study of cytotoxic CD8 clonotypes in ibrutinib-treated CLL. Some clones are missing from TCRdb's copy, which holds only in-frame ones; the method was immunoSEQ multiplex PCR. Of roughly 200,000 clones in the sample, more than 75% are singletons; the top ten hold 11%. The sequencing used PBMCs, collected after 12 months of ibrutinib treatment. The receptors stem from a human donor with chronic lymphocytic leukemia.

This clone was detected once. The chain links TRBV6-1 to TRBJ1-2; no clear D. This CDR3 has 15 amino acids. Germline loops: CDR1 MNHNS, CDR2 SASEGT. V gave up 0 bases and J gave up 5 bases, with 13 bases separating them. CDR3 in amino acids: CASSEAPPSPYGYTF. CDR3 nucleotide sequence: TGTGCCAGCAGTGAAGCGCCCCCCTCACCTTATGGCTACACCTTC.

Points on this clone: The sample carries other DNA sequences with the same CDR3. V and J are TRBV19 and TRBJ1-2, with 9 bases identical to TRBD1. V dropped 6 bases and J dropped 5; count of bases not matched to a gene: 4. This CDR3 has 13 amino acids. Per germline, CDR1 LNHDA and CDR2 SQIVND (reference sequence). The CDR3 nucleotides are TGTGCCAGTAGCCCGGGACAGGGATATGGCTACACCTTC. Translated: CASSPGQGYGYTF. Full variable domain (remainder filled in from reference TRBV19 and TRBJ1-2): DGGITQSPKYLFRKEGQNVTLSCEQNLNHDAMYWYRQDPGQGLRLIYYSQIVNDFQKGDIAEGYSVSREKKESFPLTVTSAQKNPTAFYLCASSPGQGYGYTFGSGTRLTVV.

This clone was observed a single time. CDR3 residues: CASSGAWGTEAFF. The CDR3 nucleotides are TGTGCCAGCAGTGGGGCGTGGGGGACTGAAGCTTTCTTT. This chain connects TRBV2 to TRBJ1-1, with D perhaps matching TRBD1 (5 bases). CDR3 length: 13 amino acids. Looked up from germline, CDR1 is SNHLY and CDR2 is FYNNEI. V gave up 4 bases and J gave up 5 bases, with 11 bases separating them.

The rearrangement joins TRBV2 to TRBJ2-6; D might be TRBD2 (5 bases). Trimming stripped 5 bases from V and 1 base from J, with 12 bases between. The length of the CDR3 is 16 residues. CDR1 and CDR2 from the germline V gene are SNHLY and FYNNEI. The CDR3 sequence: CASSPLSGSGANVLTF. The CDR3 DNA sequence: TGTGCCAGCAGTCCCCTATCGGGATCTGGGGCCAACGTCCTGACTTTC.

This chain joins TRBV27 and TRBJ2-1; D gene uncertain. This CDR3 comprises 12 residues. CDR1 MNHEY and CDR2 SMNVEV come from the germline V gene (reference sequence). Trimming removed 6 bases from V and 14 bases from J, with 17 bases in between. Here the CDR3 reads CASREFGYGEFF. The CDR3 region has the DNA TGTGCCAGCAGGGAGTTTGGCTATGGGGAGTTCTTC.

The CDR3 DNA is TGCGCCAGCAGCTTCCGGGACATAGCTAGCACAGATACGCAGTATTTT. Amino acid sequence: CASSFRDIASTDTQYF. V usage is TRBV5-1 and J usage is TRBJ2-3; D perhaps matches TRBD1 (6 bases). The V gene's germline CDR1 is SGHRS and CDR2 YFSETQ. The CDR3 consists of 16 residues. V was trimmed by 2 bases and J by 0 bases, leaving 13 bases between them.

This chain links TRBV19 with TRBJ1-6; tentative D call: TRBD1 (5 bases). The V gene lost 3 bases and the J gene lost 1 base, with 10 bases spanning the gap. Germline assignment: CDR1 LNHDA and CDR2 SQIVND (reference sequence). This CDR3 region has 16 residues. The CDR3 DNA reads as TGTGCCAGTAGTATGGCGGGGGAGTCCTATAATTCACCCCTCCACTTT. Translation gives CASSMAGESYNSPLHF.

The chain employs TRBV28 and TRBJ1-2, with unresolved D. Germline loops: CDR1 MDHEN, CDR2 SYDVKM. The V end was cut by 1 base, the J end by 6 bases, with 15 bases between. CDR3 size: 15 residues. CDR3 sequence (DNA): TGTGCCAGCAGTTTATTCAGGTCAGGAGCGGATGGCTACACCTTC. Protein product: CASSLFRSGADGYTF.

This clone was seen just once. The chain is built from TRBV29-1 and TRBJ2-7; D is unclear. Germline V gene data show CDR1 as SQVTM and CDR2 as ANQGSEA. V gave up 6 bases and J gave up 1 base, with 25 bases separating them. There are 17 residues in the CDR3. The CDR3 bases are TGCAGCGTCCTCATGTTCGCCCCAACTTTGGGATCCTACGAGCAGTACTTC. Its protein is CSVLMFAPTLGSYEQYF.

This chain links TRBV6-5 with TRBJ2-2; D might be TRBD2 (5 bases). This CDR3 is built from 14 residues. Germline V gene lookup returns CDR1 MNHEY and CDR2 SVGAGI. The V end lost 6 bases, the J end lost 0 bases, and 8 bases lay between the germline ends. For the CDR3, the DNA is TGTGCCAGCAGACTAGTAGCGAACACCGGGGAGCTGTTTTTT. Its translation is CASRLVANTGELFF.

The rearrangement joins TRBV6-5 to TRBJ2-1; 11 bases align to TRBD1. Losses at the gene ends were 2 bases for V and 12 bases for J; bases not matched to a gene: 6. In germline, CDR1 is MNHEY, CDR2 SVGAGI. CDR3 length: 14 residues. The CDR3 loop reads CASSYAGQGARQFF. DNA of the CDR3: TGTGCCAGCAGTTACGCCGGACAGGGGGCGCGGCAGTTCTTC.

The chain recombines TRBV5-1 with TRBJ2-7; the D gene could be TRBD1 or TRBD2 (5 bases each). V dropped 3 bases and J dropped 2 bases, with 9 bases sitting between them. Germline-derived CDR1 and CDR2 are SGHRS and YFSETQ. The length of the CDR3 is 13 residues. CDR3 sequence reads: CASSWDGPYEQYF. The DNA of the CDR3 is TGCGCCAGCAGCTGGGACGGGCCCTACGAGCAGTACTTC.

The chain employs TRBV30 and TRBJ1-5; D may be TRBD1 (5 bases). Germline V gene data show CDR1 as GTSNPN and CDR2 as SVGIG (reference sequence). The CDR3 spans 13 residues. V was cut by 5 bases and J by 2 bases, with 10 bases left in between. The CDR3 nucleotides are TGTGCCTGGTCAGGGTTGCGCAATCAGCCCCAGCATTTT. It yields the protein CAWSGLRNQPQHF. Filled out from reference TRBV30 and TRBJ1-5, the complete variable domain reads SQTIHQWPATLVQPVGSPLSLECTVEGTSNPNLYWYRQAAGRGLQLLFYSVGIGQISSEVPQNLSASRPQDRQFILSSKKLLLSDSGFYLCAWSGLRNQPQHFGDGTRLSIL.

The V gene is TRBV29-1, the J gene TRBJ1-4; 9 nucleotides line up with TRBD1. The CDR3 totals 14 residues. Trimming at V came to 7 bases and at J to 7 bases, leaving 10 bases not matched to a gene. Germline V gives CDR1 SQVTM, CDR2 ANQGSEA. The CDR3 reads CSAGGQGSGEKLFF. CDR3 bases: TGCAGCGCTGGCGGACAGGGGTCGGGTGAAAAACTGTTTTTT.

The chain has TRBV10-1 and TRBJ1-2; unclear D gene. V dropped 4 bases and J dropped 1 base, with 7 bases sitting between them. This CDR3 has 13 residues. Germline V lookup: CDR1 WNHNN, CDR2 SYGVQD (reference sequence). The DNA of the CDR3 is TGCGCCAGCAGTGTTTCAGATAACTATGGCTACACCTTC. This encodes CASSVSDNYGYTF.

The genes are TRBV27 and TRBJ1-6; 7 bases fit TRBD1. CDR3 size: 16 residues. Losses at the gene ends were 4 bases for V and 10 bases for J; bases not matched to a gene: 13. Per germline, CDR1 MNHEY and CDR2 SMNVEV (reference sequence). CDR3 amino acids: CASSSRQGTGYSPLHF. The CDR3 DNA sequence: TGTGCCAGCAGTTCTAGACAGGGTACAGGGTACTCACCCCTCCACTTT.

The CDR3 region is CASSSVGGAASSYEQYF. The CDR3 DNA reads as TGCGCCAGCAGCTCAGTTGGGGGAGCGGCAAGCTCCTACGAGCAGTACTTC. The chain is built from TRBV4-1 and TRBJ2-7; either TRBD1 or TRBD2 may fit D (5 bases each). With 5 bases removed from V and 0 bases from J, the gap between germline ends came to 20 bases. The V gene's germline CDR1 is MGHRA and CDR2 YSYEKL. CDR3 length: 17 amino acids.

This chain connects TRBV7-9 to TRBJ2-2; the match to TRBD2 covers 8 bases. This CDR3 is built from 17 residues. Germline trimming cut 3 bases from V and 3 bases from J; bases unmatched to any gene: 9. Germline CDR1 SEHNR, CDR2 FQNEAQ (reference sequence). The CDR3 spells CASSFLGASGYTGELFF. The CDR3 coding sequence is TGTGCCAGCAGCTTCCTGGGGGCTAGCGGGTACACCGGGGAGCTGTTTTTT.

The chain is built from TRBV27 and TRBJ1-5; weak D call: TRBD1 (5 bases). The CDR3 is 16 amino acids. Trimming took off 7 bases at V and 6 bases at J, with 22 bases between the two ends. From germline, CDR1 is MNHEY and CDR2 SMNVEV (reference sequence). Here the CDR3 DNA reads TGTGCCAGCATAGTGGGGGACTGGGGGACGGGTCAGCCCCAGCATTTT. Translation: CASIVGDWGTGQPQHF.

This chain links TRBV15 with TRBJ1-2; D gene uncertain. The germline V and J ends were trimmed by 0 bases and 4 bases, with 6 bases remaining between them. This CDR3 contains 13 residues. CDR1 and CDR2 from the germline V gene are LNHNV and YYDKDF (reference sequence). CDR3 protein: CATSRDGTYGYTF. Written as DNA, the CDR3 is TGTGCCACCAGCAGAGATGGAACCTATGGCTACACCTTC. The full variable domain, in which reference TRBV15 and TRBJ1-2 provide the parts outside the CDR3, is DAMVIQNPRYQVTQFGKPVTLSCSQTLNHNVMYWYQQKSSQAPKLLFHYYDKDFNNEADTPDNFQSRRPNTSFCFLDIRSPGLGDTAMYLCATSRDGTYGYTFGSGTRLTVV.

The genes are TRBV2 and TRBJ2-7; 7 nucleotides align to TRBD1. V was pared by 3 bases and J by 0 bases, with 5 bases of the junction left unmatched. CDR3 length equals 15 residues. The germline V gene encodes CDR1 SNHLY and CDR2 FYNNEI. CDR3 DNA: TGTGCCAGCAGTGATGAGGGGGACAGCTCCTACGAGCAGTACTTC. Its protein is CASSDEGDSSYEQYF. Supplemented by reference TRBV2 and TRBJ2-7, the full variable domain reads EPEVTQTPSHQVTQMGQEVILRCVPISNHLYFYWYRQILGQKVEFLVSFYNNEISEKSEIFDDQFSVERPDGSNFTLKIRSTKLEDSAMYFCASSDEGDSSYEQYFGPGTRLTVT.

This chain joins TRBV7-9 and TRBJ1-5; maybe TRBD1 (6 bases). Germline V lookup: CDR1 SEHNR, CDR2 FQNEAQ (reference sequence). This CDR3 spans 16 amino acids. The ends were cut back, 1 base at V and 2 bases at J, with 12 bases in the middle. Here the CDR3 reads CASSLGEGGGNQPQHF. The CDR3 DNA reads TGTGCCAGCAGCTTAGGGGAAGGGGGGGGCAATCAGCCCCAGCATTTT.

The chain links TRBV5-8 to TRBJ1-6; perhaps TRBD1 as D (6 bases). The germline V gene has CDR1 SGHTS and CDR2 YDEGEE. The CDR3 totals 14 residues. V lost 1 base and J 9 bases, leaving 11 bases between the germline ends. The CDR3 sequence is CASSLQGRGSPLHF. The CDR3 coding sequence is TGTGCCAGCAGCTTGCAGGGGAGGGGTTCACCCCTCCACTTT. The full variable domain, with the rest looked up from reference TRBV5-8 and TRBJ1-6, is EAGVTQSPTHLIKTRGQQATLRCSPISGHTSVYWYQQALGLGLQFLLWYDEGEERNRGNFPPRFSGRQFPNYSSELNVNALELEDSALYLCASSLQGRGSPLHFGNGTRLTVT.

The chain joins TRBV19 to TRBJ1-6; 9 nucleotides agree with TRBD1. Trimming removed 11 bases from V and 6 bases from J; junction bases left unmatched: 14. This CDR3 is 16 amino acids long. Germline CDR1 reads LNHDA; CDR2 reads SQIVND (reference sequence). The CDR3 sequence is CACRLRDRVLNSPLHF. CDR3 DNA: TGTGCCTGCAGACTCCGGGACAGGGTTCTTAATTCACCCCTCCACTTT.

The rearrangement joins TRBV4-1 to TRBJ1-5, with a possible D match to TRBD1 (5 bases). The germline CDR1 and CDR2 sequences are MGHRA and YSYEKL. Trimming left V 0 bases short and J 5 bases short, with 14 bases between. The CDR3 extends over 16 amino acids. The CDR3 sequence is CASSQEVNRLDQPQHF. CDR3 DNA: TGCGCCAGCAGCCAAGAAGTGAACAGGCTCGATCAGCCCCAGCATTTT.

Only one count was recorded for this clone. The CDR3 DNA follows: TGCGCCAGCAGCTCGGGGTACAATCAGCCCCAGCATTTT. Translation: CASSSGYNQPQHF. V usage is TRBV5-1 and J usage is TRBJ1-5, with no clear D. V gave up 3 bases and J gave up 3 bases, with 7 bases separating them. Germline assignment: CDR1 SGHRS and CDR2 YFSETQ. The CDR3 extends over 13 amino acids.

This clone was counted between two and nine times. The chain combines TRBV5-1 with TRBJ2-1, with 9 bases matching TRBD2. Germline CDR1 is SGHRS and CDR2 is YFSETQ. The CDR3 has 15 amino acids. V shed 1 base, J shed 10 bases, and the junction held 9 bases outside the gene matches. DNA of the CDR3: TGCGCCAGCAGCTTGCGGCCACTAGCGGGTAACGAGCAGTTCTTC. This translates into CASSLRPLAGNEQFF.

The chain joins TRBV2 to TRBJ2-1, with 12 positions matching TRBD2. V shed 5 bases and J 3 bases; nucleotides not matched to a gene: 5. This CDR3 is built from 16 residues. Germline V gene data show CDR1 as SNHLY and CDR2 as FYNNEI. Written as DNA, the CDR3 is TGTGCCAGCAGTCGACTAGCGGGAGCGAGCTACAATGAGCAGTTCTTC. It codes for CASSRLAGASYNEQFF.

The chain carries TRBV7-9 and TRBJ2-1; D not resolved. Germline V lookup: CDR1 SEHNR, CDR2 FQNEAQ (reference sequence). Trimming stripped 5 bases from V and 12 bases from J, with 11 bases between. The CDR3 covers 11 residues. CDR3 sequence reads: CASSNNEAQFF. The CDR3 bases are TGTGCCAGCAGCAACAATGAGGCGCAGTTCTTC.

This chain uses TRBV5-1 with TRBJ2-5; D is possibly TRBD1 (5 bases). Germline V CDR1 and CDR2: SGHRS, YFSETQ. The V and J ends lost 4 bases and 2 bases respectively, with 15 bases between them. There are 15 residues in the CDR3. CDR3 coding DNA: TGCGCCAGCAGCGGTGACTGGGGCCAGCAAGAGACCCAGTACTTC. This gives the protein CASSGDWGQQETQYF.

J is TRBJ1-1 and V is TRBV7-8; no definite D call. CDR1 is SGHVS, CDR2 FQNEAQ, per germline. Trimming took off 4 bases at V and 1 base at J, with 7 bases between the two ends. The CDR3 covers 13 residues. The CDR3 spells CASSWAENTEAFF. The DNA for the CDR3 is TGTGCCAGCAGCTGGGCAGAGAACACTGAAGCTTTCTTT. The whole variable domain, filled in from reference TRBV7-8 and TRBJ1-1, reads GAGVSQSPRYKVAKRGQDVALRCDPISGHVSLFWYQQALGQGPEFLTYFQNEAQLDKSGLPSDRFFAERPEGSVSTLKIQRTQQEDSAVYLCASSWAENTEAFFGQGTRLTVV.